The 25 T cell receptor beta chains below all came from one sample that was sequenced in a study of T cell changes during pregnancy in multiple sclerosis. Measured with immunoSEQ multiplex PCR; TCRdb has only the in-frame clones, and not every one. The sample includes around 40,000 clones, approximately 91% of them seen just once. Sample: CD4+ T cells from peripheral blood mononuclear cells, taken in the second trimester of pregnancy. Receptors originate from a female donor in good health, enrolled as a control in a pregnancy study.

This sequence joins TRBV11-2 and TRBJ2-5, with D possibly matching TRBD1 (6 bases). The V gene's germline CDR1 is SGHAT and CDR2 FQNNGV. This CDR3 contains 14 residues. V lost 5 bases to trimming and J lost 3 bases, with 13 bases between them. The CDR3 spells CASSVGQQKETQYF. The CDR3, as DNA: TGTGCCAGCAGCGTGGGACAACAGAAAGAGACCCAGTACTTC.

The V call is TRBV7-2, the J call TRBJ1-4; D not resolved. Trimming took 5 bases from V and 0 from J, leaving 10 bases between them. CDR1 SGHTA and CDR2 FQGNSA come from the germline V gene. The CDR3 consists of 15 residues. CDR3 sequence (DNA): TGTGCCAGCAGCCTCCGACTATCAACTAATGAAAAACTGTTTTTT. Translation: CASSLRLSTNEKLFF.

The V call is TRBV28, the J call TRBJ1-1, with TRBD1 as a possible D gene (5 bases). The V gene's germline CDR1 is MDHEN and CDR2 SYDVKM. The CDR3 has 14 residues. Trimming stripped 4 bases from V and 5 bases from J, with 14 bases between. The CDR3 spells CASSSWGEGTEAFF. The CDR3 DNA sequence: TGTGCCAGCAGTTCGTGGGGGGAAGGAACTGAAGCTTTCTTT.

CDR3 nucleotides: TGTGCCAGCTCACCAATAGCGGGATACACAGATACGCAGTATTTT. Translating gives CASSPIAGYTDTQYF. The rearrangement links TRBV18 to TRBJ2-3; 8 nucleotides agree with TRBD2. Germline V gene lookup returns CDR1 KGHSH and CDR2 LQKENI. The CDR3 has 15 residues. V gave up 2 bases and J gave up 2 bases; unmatched junction bases: 3.

This chain joins TRBV11-2 and TRBJ2-1, with D possibly being TRBD2 (6 bases). This CDR3 spans 15 amino acids. From germline, CDR1 is SGHAT and CDR2 FQNNGV. V dropped 5 bases and J dropped 0 bases, with 11 bases sitting between them. The CDR3 here is CASSRGGSSYNEQFF. The CDR3 DNA is TGTGCCAGCAGCCGGGGAGGCAGCTCCTACAATGAGCAGTTCTTC. The full variable domain, with the rest looked up from reference TRBV11-2 and TRBJ2-1, is EAGVAQSPRYKIIEKRQSVAFWCNPISGHATLYWYQQILGQGPKLLIQFQNNGVVDDSQLPKDRFSAERLKGVDSTLKIQPAKLEDSAVYLCASSRGGSSYNEQFFGPGTRLTVL.

V and J are TRBV5-4 and TRBJ1-6; possibly TRBD1 for D (6 bases). This CDR3 has 16 amino acids. CDR1 SGHNT and CDR2 YYREEE come from the germline V gene (reference sequence). Deletions cut 3 bases from V and 7 bases from J, with 17 bases between. The CDR3 DNA sequence: TGTGCCAGCAGCTCGGGGGGCCAGCGCCGGAATTCACCCCTCCACTTT. Translated, it gives CASSSGGQRRNSPLHF.

The chain joins TRBV4-3 to TRBJ2-3, with D perhaps matching TRBD2 (5 bases). The V gene's germline CDR1 is LGHNA and CDR2 YSLEER. V was cut by 0 bases and J by 5 bases, with 18 bases left in between. This CDR3 is built from 17 residues. CDR3 amino acids: CASSQDALRGSGDTQYF. The CDR3 nucleotides are TGCGCCAGCAGCCAAGATGCACTACGTGGGAGTGGAGATACGCAGTATTTT.

V and J are TRBV2 and TRBJ2-1; 8 positions agree with TRBD1. CDR1 SNHLY and CDR2 FYNNEI come from the germline V gene. The V and J ends lost 8 bases and 3 bases, in that order; junction bases with no gene match: 9. CDR3 size: 15 residues. Here the CDR3 DNA reads TGTGCCAGCTCCCGAACCGGGACAGGCTACAATGAGCAGTTCTTC. Translation: CASSRTGTGYNEQFF.

The CDR3 bases are TGCGCCAGCGTCCCAGCGGGAGGGCCGGCAGATACGCAGTATTTT. This translates into CASVPAGGPADTQYF. The gene calls are TRBV5-1 and TRBJ2-3, with 10 bases aligning to TRBD2. The V segment lost 7 bases and the J segment 4 bases; nucleotides outside the gene matches: 9. Looked up from germline, CDR1 is SGHRS and CDR2 is YFSETQ. The CDR3 is 15 amino acids.

This chain links TRBV18 with TRBJ1-1, with D possibly matching TRBD1 (5 bases). The ends were cut back, 6 bases at V and 4 bases at J, with 15 bases in the middle. This CDR3 has 14 amino acids. Per germline, CDR1 KGHSH and CDR2 LQKENI. CDR3 region: CASSRGTSGTEAFF. Here the CDR3 DNA reads TGTGCCAGCTCTCGCGGGACGTCGGGCACTGAAGCTTTCTTT.

This clone was observed once. The chain is built from TRBV10-2 and TRBJ1-2, with a weak D call TRBD1 (5 bases). The CDR3 runs to 15 residues. V lost 3 bases and J lost 3, with 14 bases in between. Germline assignment: CDR1 WSHSY and CDR2 SAAADI. CDR3 amino acids: CASSDFRQGDYGYTF. CDR3 bases: TGCGCCAGCAGTGATTTTCGTCAAGGGGACTATGGCTACACCTTC.

The genes are TRBV19 and TRBJ1-5; D ambiguous. The CDR3 has 14 amino acids. CDR1 is LNHDA and CDR2 is SQIVND in the germline V gene (reference sequence). Trimming removed 3 bases at V and 3 bases at J, with 9 bases between. Here the CDR3 reads CASSIEHDNQPQHF. As DNA, the CDR3 is TGTGCCAGTAGTATTGAGCACGACAATCAGCCCCAGCATTTT.

The J gene is TRBJ1-2, the V gene TRBV30; TRBD1 aligns across 11 bases. CDR3 length: 13 residues. From germline, CDR1 is GTSNPN and CDR2 SVGIG (reference sequence). Trimming at V came to 4 bases and at J to 6 bases, leaving 4 bases not matched to a gene. The CDR3 is CAWTLDRGHGYTF. In DNA form, the CDR3 reads TGTGCCTGGACCCTGGACAGGGGGCATGGCTACACCTTC.

The chain has TRBV19 and TRBJ1-5; weak D call: TRBD1 (5 bases). The CDR3 totals 18 residues. Looked up from germline, CDR1 is LNHDA and CDR2 is SQIVND (reference sequence). V was trimmed by 1 base and J by 0 bases, leaving 16 bases between them. The CDR3 DNA follows: TGTGCCAGTAGTATAGGGACGAAAAAGGGGTATAGCAATCAGCCCCAGCATTTT. This translates into CASSIGTKKGYSNQPQHF. The whole variable domain, filled in from reference TRBV19 and TRBJ1-5, reads DGGITQSPKYLFRKEGQNVTLSCEQNLNHDAMYWYRQDPGQGLRLIYYSQIVNDFQKGDIAEGYSVSREKKESFPLTVTSAQKNPTAFYLCASSIGTKKGYSNQPQHFGDGTRLSIL.

Written as DNA, the CDR3 is TGTGCCAGCACCACTAGCGGAAATGAGCAGTTCTTC. Translated: CASTTSGNEQFF. The chain joins TRBV28 to TRBJ2-1, with TRBD2 matching over 8 bases. CDR1 and CDR2 from the germline V gene are MDHEN and SYDVKM. Trimming cost V 7 bases and J 7 bases; bases outside gene matches: 3. The CDR3 covers 12 residues.

This clone was found a few times. The V gene is TRBV10-2, the J gene TRBJ1-5, with D tentatively TRBD1 (6 bases). CDR3 length: 13 residues. CDR1 and CDR2 from the germline V gene are WSHSY and SAAADI. Trimming took off 6 bases at V and 3 bases at J, with 9 bases between the two ends. The CDR3: CASRDSHNQPQHF. CDR3 in DNA: TGCGCCAGCAGGGACAGCCACAATCAGCCCCAGCATTTT.

The V and J genes are TRBV5-6 and TRBJ1-2, with 9 bases lining up with TRBD1. The V gene end was trimmed by 0 bases and the J gene end by 7 bases; junction bases not matched to a gene: 4. The CDR3 has 14 residues. The V gene's germline CDR1 is SGHDT and CDR2 YYEEEE. CDR3 DNA: TGTGCCAGCAGCTTGGGGGACAGGGAAGGTGGCTACACCTTC. Translation: CASSLGDREGGYTF.

This rearrangement joins TRBV11-3 to TRBJ2-2; D possibly corresponds to TRBD2 (5 bases). The CDR3 extends over 14 amino acids. Germline assignment: CDR1 SGHNT and CDR2 YENEEA. V lost 8 bases to trimming and J lost 1 base, with 11 bases between them. The CDR3 region is CASGQGGNTGELFF. In nucleotides, the CDR3 is TGTGCCAGCGGGCAAGGAGGGAACACCGGGGAGCTGTTTTTT.

The genes are TRBV12-5 and TRBJ1-4; D possibly corresponds to TRBD1 (5 bases). Trimming pared 6 bases from V and 7 bases from J, leaving 18 bases between. This CDR3 comprises 15 residues. CDR1 is LGHNT and CDR2 is FRNRAP in the germline V gene. The CDR3 sequence: CASGRGSGGGEKLFF. Here the CDR3 DNA reads TGTGCTAGTGGCCGGGGTTCGGGCGGGGGTGAAAAACTGTTTTTT.

This clone appeared a single time. V is TRBV28 and J is TRBJ2-3; D ambiguous. Germline V CDR1 and CDR2: MDHEN, SYDVKM. V was shortened by 6 bases and J by 3 bases, with 4 bases between the two germline ends. This CDR3 region has 11 residues. CDR3 region: CASSLTDTQYF. The CDR3, as DNA: TGTGCCAGCAGCCTGACAGATACGCAGTATTTT. The full variable domain, with the rest looked up from reference TRBV28 and TRBJ2-3, is DVKVTQSSRYLVKRTGEKVFLECVQDMDHENMFWYRQDPGLGLRLIYFSYDVKMKEKGDIPEGYSVSREKKERFSLILESASTNQTSMYLCASSLTDTQYFGPGTRLTVL.

The chain couples TRBV27 to TRBJ2-7, with 7 bases lining up with TRBD1. J lost 2 bases, V lost 8 bases, and 6 bases had no gene match. This CDR3 has 13 amino acids. The germline CDR1 and CDR2 sequences are MNHEY and SMNVEV (reference sequence). CDR3 bases: TGTGCCAGCGGAAGGGACAGACCCTACGAGCAGTACTTC. Its protein is CASGRDRPYEQYF.

V usage is TRBV4-1 and J usage is TRBJ1-1, with D hard to call. This CDR3 is 17 amino acids long. The V end lost 1 base, the J end lost 0 bases, and 15 bases lay between the germline ends. The germline V gene has CDR1 MGHRA and CDR2 YSYEKL. As DNA, the CDR3 is TGCGCCAGCAGCCAAGGCGCCCAAGCACCCATGAACACTGAAGCTTTCTTT. This encodes CASSQGAQAPMNTEAFF.

The chain has TRBV11-3 and TRBJ2-1, with TRBD1 matching over 10 bases. The ends lost 3 bases at V and 6 bases at J; junction bases unmatched: 5. Germline values: CDR1 SGHNT, CDR2 YENEEA. The CDR3 runs to 15 residues. In DNA form, the CDR3 reads TGTGCCAGCAGCTTCGGGACAGGGGATGGCAATGAGCAGTTCTTC. The encoded protein is CASSFGTGDGNEQFF.

V usage is TRBV7-8 and J usage is TRBJ2-3; TRBD2 agrees at 8 bases. Trimming at V came to 0 bases and at J to 5 bases, leaving 10 bases not matched to a gene. The length of the CDR3 is 17 residues. The germline V gene has CDR1 SGHVS and CDR2 FQNEAQ. The CDR3 sequence is CASSLAQGTRVGDTQYF. The CDR3 DNA follows: TGTGCCAGCAGCTTAGCGCAGGGGACTAGAGTAGGAGATACGCAGTATTTT.

V is TRBV15 and J is TRBJ2-5; no clear D gene. Germline CDR1 reads LNHNV; CDR2 reads YYDKDF (reference sequence). The CDR3 contains 14 residues. V lost 1 base to trimming and J lost 3 bases, with 9 bases between them. CDR3 coding DNA: TGTGCCACCAGCAGAGGACGGAGTAAAGAGACCCAGTACTTC. Protein: CATSRGRSKETQYF.